This is a list of T cell receptor beta chains from one sample in a study of cytomegalovirus exposure and HLA in healthy donors. Some clones are missing from TCRdb's copy, which holds only in-frame ones; the method was immunoSEQ multiplex PCR. This sample has roughly 200,000 clones, with around 80% found just once. The material sequenced was PBMCs. All receptors derive from a woman aged 45 to 65 in good health and CMV-seronegative. Each CDR3 is given with its conserved first and last residue. A D gene is named only where the DNA matches it firmly. Size values are once, few and many counts, or a class for expanded clones, and some rows have none.

CDR3 length	J gene	D gene	V gene	clone size	CDR3 DNA	CDR3 protein
11	TRBJ1-3	NA	TRBV30	NA	TGTGCCTGGGGTCAGGGCTACACCATATATTTT	CAWGQGYTIYF
15	TRBJ2-5	TRBD2	TRBV19	once	TGTGCCAGTAGTAATAGCGGGAGAGGGAGAGAGACCCAGTACTTC	CASSNSGRGRETQYF
14	TRBJ1-5	TRBD1	TRBV25-1	few	TGTGCCAGCAGTAAGGGACAGTTCAATCAGCCCCAGCATTTT	CASSKGQFNQPQHF
16	TRBJ2-2	TRBD1	TRBV19	NA	TGTGCCAGTAGTACTCCTGGGACAGGGGGGTCCGGGGAGCTGTTTTTT	CASSTPGTGGSGELFF
16	TRBJ2-5	NA	TRBV29-1	NA	TGCAGCGTTGGGCAGTTCCTAGGAACTGATATTGGGACCCAGTACTTC	CSVGQFLGTDIGTQYF
15	TRBJ1-5	NA	TRBV4-1	NA	TGCGCCAGCAGCCAAGGTAGGGCAGGAGGTCAGCCCCAGCATTTT	CASSQGRAGGQPQHF
14	TRBJ2-7	TRBD2	TRBV27	once	TGTGCCAGCAGTTTTTCTGGGGGGGCCTACGAGCAGTACTTC	CASSFSGGAYEQYF
15	TRBJ2-7	TRBD2	TRBV5-1	NA	TGCGCCAGCAGCTTGACTAGCGGGGGGACCTACGAGCAGTACTTC	CASSLTSGGTYEQYF
16	TRBJ2-7	TRBD2	TRBV19	NA	TGTGCCAGTAGTGGGGGACTAGCGGGGTTCGCCTACGAGCAGTACTTC	CASSGGLAGFAYEQYF
16	TRBJ2-5	TRBD1	TRBV4-2	NA	TGTGCCAGCAGCCAAGGGGCGGCAGGGGGCCAAGAGACCCAGTACTTC	CASSQGAAGGQETQYF
14	TRBJ2-2	NA	TRBV5-1	NA	TGCGCCAGCAGCTCCCCCGGCGGGGTAGGGGAGCTGTTTTTT	CASSSPGGVGELFF
13	TRBJ1-1	NA	TRBV28	NA	TGTGCCAGCGGCCTGGGACTAAACACTGAAGCTTTCTTT	CASGLGLNTEAFF
14	TRBJ2-1	NA	TRBV7-3	NA	TGTGCCAGCAGCTTGAGTGGGCCCTACAATGAGCAGTTCTTC	CASSLSGPYNEQFF
15	TRBJ2-5	TRBD1	TRBV7-7	NA	TGTGCCAGCAGCTTACTGGGACAGGGGGCTGAGACCCAGTACTTC	CASSLLGQGAETQYF
16	TRBJ1-1	NA	TRBV28	NA	TGTGCCAGCAGTTTATTGATGGGGGCGTCGGACACTGAAGCTTTCTTT	CASSLLMGASDTEAFF
17	TRBJ2-2	TRBD1	TRBV19	NA	TGTGCCAGTAGATTTGAGGCCGGGACAGGGAACACCGGGGAGCTGTTTTTT	CASRFEAGTGNTGELFF
15	TRBJ2-5	TRBD2	TRBV2	NA	TGTGCCAGCAGTTCCGGGACTAGCCTCCCAGAGACCCAGTACTTC	CASSSGTSLPETQYF
15	TRBJ2-7	TRBD2	TRBV7-9	NA	TGTTCCAGCAGCCCACGGTGGGGAGGGGAAAACGAGCAGTACTTC	CSSSPRWGGENEQYF
15	TRBJ2-1	TRBD1	TRBV7-9	NA	TGTGCCAGCAGCAATAGACAGGGTTCCTACAATGAGCAGTTCTTC	CASSNRQGSYNEQFF
14	TRBJ2-7	NA	TRBV7-6	NA	TGTGCCAGCAGCTATCGGGACTCAGGCTACGAGCAGTACTTC	CASSYRDSGYEQYF
17	TRBJ2-1	TRBD2	TRBV10-1	few	TGCGCCAGTAGCAGGGCGCCTCTAGCGGGTACCTACAATGAGCAGTTCTTC	CASSRAPLAGTYNEQFF
14	TRBJ1-1	NA	TRBV4-1	NA	TGCGCCAGCACCGTACTATATACGAACACTGAAGCTTTCTTT	CASTVLYTNTEAFF
15	TRBJ1-5	NA	TRBV18	NA	TGTGCCAGCTCACCAGGCGGCAGGGGCAATCAGCCCCAGCATTTT	CASSPGGRGNQPQHF
15	TRBJ2-1	TRBD2	TRBV4-1	NA	TGCGCCAGCAGCGGCCGGGACTACTCCTACAATGAGCAGTTCTTC	CASSGRDYSYNEQFF
14	TRBJ2-7	NA	TRBV10-1	few	TGCGCCAGCAGTAGGAGGGGGCGCATCAACGAGCAGTACTTC	CASSRRGRINEQYF
15	TRBJ1-1	NA	TRBV6-5	NA	TGTGCCAGCAGTTACCGACCGAGGAGGGGCACTGAAGCTTTCTTT	CASSYRPRRGTEAFF
17	TRBJ1-5	TRBD1	TRBV12-5	NA	TGTGCTAGTGGTTCACAAGTAGGACAGGGGATGAATCAGCCCCAGCATTTT	CASGSQVGQGMNQPQHF
18	TRBJ2-4	TRBD2	TRBV27	NA	TGTGCCAGCAGTTTGTTGACTAGCGGGAGGATAGCCAAAAACATTCAGTACTTC	CASSLLTSGRIAKNIQYF
14	TRBJ2-5	NA	TRBV5-6	NA	TGTGCCAGCAGCTTGGTGCCAGGTGGTGAGACCCAGTACTTC	CASSLVPGGETQYF
16	TRBJ2-5	TRBD2	TRBV7-2	few	TGTGCCAGCAGCTTAACCATTAGCGGGAGCCAAGAGACCCAGTACTTC	CASSLTISGSQETQYF
15	TRBJ2-2	TRBD1	TRBV30	NA	TGTGCCTGGAATCCAGGGGGCATTGGCACCGGGGAGCTGTTTTTT	CAWNPGGIGTGELFF
12	TRBJ2-5	NA	TRBV7-3	NA	TGTGCCAGCAGCTCCTCTCAAGAGACCCAGTACTTC	CASSSSQETQYF
15	TRBJ2-7	NA	TRBV6-5	NA	TGTGCCAGCAGTTGGTCCGGGACAAAGGCCTACGAGCAGTACTTC	CASSWSGTKAYEQYF
14	TRBJ2-3	NA	TRBV5-1	NA	TGCGCCAGCAGCTTGGACAGGCTGTCAGATACGCAGTATTTT	CASSLDRLSDTQYF
15	TRBJ2-5	NA	TRBV5-1	NA	TGCGCCAGCAGCTTGGGACAGAGTGTTAAAGAGACCCAGTACTTC	CASSLGQSVKETQYF
11	TRBJ2-5	NA	TRBV27	NA	TGTGCCGTCTATAAGGGGGAGACCCAGTACTTC	CAVYKGETQYF
13	TRBJ2-5	TRBD1	TRBV10-1	NA	TGCGCCAGCAGTGGCCGGGACAGGGGGACCCAGTACTTC	CASSGRDRGTQYF
16	TRBJ2-1	NA	TRBV11-2	NA	TGTGCCAGCAGCTTCCCAGGGAGGACCTCCTACAATGAGCAGTTCTTC	CASSFPGRTSYNEQFF
13	TRBJ2-1	TRBD1	TRBV10-3	NA	TGTGCCATCACGGACAGGGTGAGCAATGAGCAGTTCTTC	CAITDRVSNEQFF
15	TRBJ1-1	NA	TRBV6-5	NA	TGTGCCAGCAGAAAAGGTAGACAGAAGAACACTGAAGCTTTCTTT	CASRKGRQKNTEAFF
14	TRBJ2-2	TRBD2	TRBV5-8	NA	TGTGCCAGCACCGGGACTAGAAGCACCGGGGAGCTGTTTTTT	CASTGTRSTGELFF
16	TRBJ1-3	NA	TRBV15	once	TGTGCCACCAGCAGGGGGGGGCGGACAGCTGGAAACACCATATATTTT	CATSRGGRTAGNTIYF
15	TRBJ1-5	NA	TRBV7-8	NA	NA	CASSFGPGDNQPQHF
14	TRBJ1-5	NA	TRBV28	NA	TGTGCCAGCAGTTTAGGGGGGTCCGATCAGCCCCAGCATTTT	CASSLGGSDQPQHF
15	TRBJ2-5	TRBD2	TRBV7-2	NA	TGTGCCAGCAGCCGTACGGGACTAGCGGCAGAGACCCAGTACTTC	CASSRTGLAAETQYF
14	TRBJ2-7	TRBD1	TRBV5-1	NA	TGCGCCAGCAGCGCCGGGACAGGCCCGTCGGGGCAGTACTTC	CASSAGTGPSGQYF
14	TRBJ1-1	NA	TRBV27	NA	TGTGCCAGCAGTCCGTTGGGCAGGGTGGTCGGGGCTTTCTTT	CASSPLGRVVGAFF
14	TRBJ2-3	NA	TRBV28	once	TGTGCCAGCAGTAACTTAGCGGGCACAGATACGCAGTATTTT	CASSNLAGTDTQYF
15	TRBJ2-7	NA	TRBV5-1	NA	TGCGCCAGCAGCTTGTCTGCAGGCCCATCCTACGAGCAGTACTTC	CASSLSAGPSYEQYF
13	TRBJ2-7	NA	TRBV4-1	NA	TGCGCCAGCAGCGGGGAGACGCTCAGCGAGCAGTACTTC	CASSGETLSEQYF
17	TRBJ2-6	NA	TRBV9	NA	TGTGCCAGCAGCCTACTACAGGGTTTCTTTGGGGCCAACGTCCTGACTTTC	CASSLLQGFFGANVLTF
14	TRBJ2-4	TRBD1	TRBV27	NA	TGTGCCAGCAGTTCCCGGGACAGGGTTTTCATTCAGTACTTC	CASSSRDRVFIQYF
14	TRBJ2-3	NA	TRBV9	NA	TGTGCCAGCAGCGTACTCTCTGGCACAGATACGCAGTATTTT	CASSVLSGTDTQYF
14	TRBJ1-2	NA	TRBV6-1	NA	TGTGCCAGCAGTGAACTAAGGACCGCCGGGATGAACACCTTC	CASSELRTAGMNTF